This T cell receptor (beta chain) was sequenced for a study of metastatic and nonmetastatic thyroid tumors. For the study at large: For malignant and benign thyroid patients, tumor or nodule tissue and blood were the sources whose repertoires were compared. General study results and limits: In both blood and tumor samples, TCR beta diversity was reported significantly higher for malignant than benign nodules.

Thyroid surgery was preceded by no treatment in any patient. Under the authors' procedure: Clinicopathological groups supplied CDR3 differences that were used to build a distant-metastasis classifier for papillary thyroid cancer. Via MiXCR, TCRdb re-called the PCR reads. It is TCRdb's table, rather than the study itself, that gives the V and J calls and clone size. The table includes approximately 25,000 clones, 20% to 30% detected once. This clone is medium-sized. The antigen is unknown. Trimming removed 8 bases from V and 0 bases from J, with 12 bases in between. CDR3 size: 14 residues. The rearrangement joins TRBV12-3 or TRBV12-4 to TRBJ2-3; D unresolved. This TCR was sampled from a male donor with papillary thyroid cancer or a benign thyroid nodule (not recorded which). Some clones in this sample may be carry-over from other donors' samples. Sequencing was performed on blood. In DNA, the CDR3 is TGTGCCAGCGGACCGGCCCCCAGCACAGATACGCAGTATTTT. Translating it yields CASGPAPSTDTQYF.